These 21 T cell receptor beta chains came from one sample sequenced in a study of shared clonotypes between healthy human individuals. Sequenced by immunoSEQ multiplex PCR; TCRdb stores in-frame clones only, minus some. This repertoire shows about 380,000 clones, 96% found once; its top ten account for approximately 0.32%. Material: memory CD8+ T cells sorted from blood. Subset of the sample: CD45RO+ cells pooled with CCR7-negative TemRA cells. All receptors come from a man aged 25-45 years in good health.

The V call is TRBV18, the J call TRBJ2-2, with D unclear. Per the germline V gene, CDR1 is KGHSH and CDR2 is LQKENI. The V end lost 0 bases, the J end lost 5 bases, and 10 bases lay between the germline ends. The CDR3 sequence is 15 residues long. CDR3 region: CASSPPVGLTGELFF. Here the CDR3 DNA reads TGTGCCAGCTCACCACCGGTGGGCTTAACCGGGGAGCTGTTTTTT.

This chain connects TRBV9 to TRBJ1-1, with no clear D. V lost 0 bases, J lost 5 bases, and 8 bases lay in between. CDR3 length: 13 amino acids. Germline loops: CDR1 SGDLS, CDR2 YYNGEE. The CDR3 coding sequence is TGTGCCAGCAGCGTAGACGGGCAAACTGAAGCTTTCTTT. Encoded protein: CASSVDGQTEAFF. Full variable domain (remainder filled in from reference TRBV9 and TRBJ1-1): DSGVTQTPKHLITATGQRVTLRCSPRSGDLSVYWYQQSLDQGLQFLIQYYNGEERAKGNILERFSAQQFPDLHSELNLSSLELGDSALYFCASSVDGQTEAFFGQGTRLTVV.

The table lists this clone with a count of one. The gene calls are TRBV5-1 and TRBJ2-7; 8 positions agree with TRBD2. After removal of 1 base from V and 3 bases from J, the junction contained 9 bases not matched to a gene. CDR3 length equals 16 residues. Germline CDR1 reads SGHRS; CDR2 reads YFSETQ. The CDR3 loop is CASSLRPSGQYYEQYF. As DNA, the CDR3 is TGCGCCAGCAGCTTGCGCCCTAGCGGGCAATACTACGAGCAGTACTTC.

This clone has just a few counts. This specimen includes other DNA sequences encoding the same CDR3. The chain carries TRBV9 and TRBJ2-3; 11 bases map to TRBD2. Trimming cost V 0 bases and J 3 bases; bases outside gene matches: 0. The CDR3 runs 15 residues. Germline V gives CDR1 SGDLS, CDR2 YYNGEE. As DNA, the CDR3 is TGTGCCAGCAGCGTAGGGACTAGCGGGACAGATACGCAGTATTTT. It encodes CASSVGTSGTDTQYF.

The gene calls are TRBV30 and TRBJ1-5, with 12 bases that match TRBD1. Trimming removed 2 bases from V and 0 bases from J; junction bases left unmatched: 5. Germline V gives CDR1 GTSNPN, CDR2 SVGIG (reference sequence). The CDR3 length is 17 residues. DNA of the CDR3: TGTGCCTGGAGTCCGGGACAGGGGGCCTATAGCAATCAGCCCCAGCATTTT. It specifies CAWSPGQGAYSNQPQHF.

As regards this clone: In the same sample, other DNA sequences code for this CDR3. The rearrangement uses TRBV28 and TRBJ2-3; D gene ambiguous. Germline V gene sequence: CDR1 MDHEN, CDR2 SYDVKM. The CDR3 is made up of 12 amino acids. The V end lost 4 bases, the J end lost 0 bases, and 2 bases lay between the germline ends. CDR3 sequence: CASSYSTDTQYF. DNA for the CDR3: TGTGCCAGCAGTTACAGCACAGATACGCAGTATTTT.

This chain joins TRBV13 and TRBJ1-1; TRBD1 might be the D (5 bases). Trimming stripped 0 bases from V and 4 bases from J, with 12 bases between. Per the germline V gene, CDR1 is PRHDT and CDR2 is FYEKMQ (reference sequence). The CDR3 runs to 15 residues. The CDR3 here is CASSLGLGDSTEAFF. The CDR3 bases are TGTGCCAGCAGCTTAGGCCTTGGGGACTCCACTGAAGCTTTCTTT.

This clone was seen only once. Here the CDR3 DNA reads TGTGCCAGCAGTTTAACGGTGAACTATGGCTACACCTTC. As protein: CASSLTVNYGYTF. V and J are TRBV28 and TRBJ1-2; D gene unclear. V lost 2 bases and J lost 2, with 6 bases in between. CDR1 is MDHEN, CDR2 SYDVKM, per germline. This CDR3 is 13 amino acids long.

The rearrangement uses TRBV18 and TRBJ2-3, with D perhaps matching TRBD1 (5 bases). The CDR3 runs 14 residues. The germline gives CDR1 KGHSH, CDR2 LQKENI. The V end lost 2 bases, the J end lost 4 bases, and 10 bases lay between the germline ends. CDR3 sequence (DNA): TGTGCCAGCTCACCATTTACAGGCCCAGATACGCAGTATTTT. Its protein product is CASSPFTGPDTQYF.

The chain employs TRBV6-5 and TRBJ2-1; TRBD2 aligns across 8 bases. The ends lost 5 bases at V and 5 bases at J; junction bases unmatched: 2. Germline values: CDR1 MNHEY, CDR2 SVGAGI. The CDR3 runs to 13 residues. CDR3 nucleotides: TGTGCCAGCAGTCTTAGCGGGAACAATGAGCAGTTCTTC. Translated, it gives CASSLSGNNEQFF.

The V and J genes are TRBV5-5 and TRBJ1-2; 8 bases match TRBD1. The CDR3 length is 14 residues. The V gene's germline CDR1 is SGHKS and CDR2 YYEKEE (reference sequence). J was trimmed by 4 bases and V by 3 bases; bases with no gene match: 5. In nucleotides, the CDR3 is TGTGCCAGCAGCTCGCAGGGGGCGGGCTATGGCTACACCTTC. This translates into CASSSQGAGYGYTF.

This sequence joins TRBV4-1 and TRBJ1-1; unclear D gene. From germline, CDR1 is MGHRA and CDR2 YSYEKL. This CDR3 comprises 11 residues. The V end lost 4 bases, the J end lost 8 bases, and 8 bases lay between the germline ends. The CDR3 bases are TGCGCCAGCAGCCGAGGACCAGAAGCTTTCTTT. This translates into CASSRGPEAFF.

This clone was detected once. The rearrangement uses TRBV6-5 and TRBJ1-3; 10 nucleotides match TRBD1. The CDR3 loop spans 15 amino acids. Germline loops: CDR1 MNHEY, CDR2 SVGAGI. The junction had 5 bases not matched to a gene; V was cut back by 0 bases and J by 9 bases. This CDR3 reads CASSYSSGQGGTIYF. As DNA, the CDR3 is TGTGCCAGCAGTTACTCTTCCGGACAGGGGGGCACCATATATTTT.

This chain links TRBV21-1 with TRBJ1-6. TRBV21-1 is marked as a pseudogene. There are 17 residues in the CDR3. CDR3 sequence: CASRRRVAHTSYSPLHF. The DNA for the CDR3 is TGTGCCAGCAGGCGTAGGGTAGCACATACATCATATTCACCCCTCCACTTT.

The chain links TRBV9 to TRBJ2-6; D possibly corresponds to TRBD1 (6 bases). The germline V gene encodes CDR1 SGDLS and CDR2 YYNGEE. The CDR3 contains 15 residues. The ends were cut back, 7 bases at V and 0 bases at J, with 11 bases in the middle. CDR3 amino acids: CASSQGHSGANVLTF. Written as DNA, the CDR3 is TGTGCCAGCTCGCAGGGGCACTCTGGGGCCAACGTCCTGACTTTC.

This chain uses TRBV5-1 with TRBJ2-7; TRBD1 might be the D (6 bases). The ends were cut back, 2 bases at V and 5 bases at J, with 11 bases in the middle. This CDR3 spans 13 amino acids. CDR1 is SGHRS and CDR2 is YFSETQ in the germline V gene. CDR3 protein: CASSFTGPHEQYF. The CDR3 DNA follows: TGCGCCAGCAGCTTTACAGGGCCCCACGAGCAGTACTTC.

V usage is TRBV21-1 and J usage is TRBJ2-1; TRBD2 was called by the table and not checked on the DNA. TRBV21-1 is tagged as a pseudogene. CDR3 length: 20 amino acids. CDR3 amino acids: CASSRLKGSLAGEGHNEQFF. CDR3 DNA sequence: TGTGCCAGCAGCCGTCTCAAGGGCTCACTAGCGGGGGAGGGCCACAATGAGCAGTTCTTC.

The V and J genes are TRBV4-1 and TRBJ2-1, with TRBD2 matching over 13 bases. This CDR3 is built from 15 residues. CDR1 and CDR2 (germline): MGHRA, YSYEKL. The J segment lost 6 bases and the V segment lost 1 base, leaving 0 bases of the junction unmatched. This CDR3 reads CASSQGTSGSNEQFF. CDR3 DNA sequence: TGCGCCAGCAGCCAAGGGACTAGCGGGAGCAATGAGCAGTTCTTC.

CDR3 DNA sequence: TGTGCCAGCAGTTCACAGGGCTACGAGCAGTACTTC. Residues: CASSSQGYEQYF. The chain carries TRBV27 and TRBJ2-7, with a tentative D call TRBD1 (6 bases). CDR3 size: 12 residues. Germline assignment: CDR1 MNHEY and CDR2 SMNVEV (reference sequence). With 4 bases removed from V and 3 bases from J, the gap between germline ends came to 7 bases.

The chain has TRBV30 and TRBJ2-5; the match to TRBD2 covers 9 bases. CDR3 size: 12 residues. Trimming at V came to 4 bases and at J to 3 bases, leaving 0 bases not matched to a gene. The germline gives CDR1 GTSNPN, CDR2 SVGIG (reference sequence). CDR3 DNA sequence: TGTGCCTGGACTAGCGGGAAAGAGACCCAGTACTTC. Amino acids: CAWTSGKETQYF.

V and J are TRBV5-1 and TRBJ2-5, with D possibly matching TRBD1 (6 bases). CDR1 is SGHRS, CDR2 YFSETQ, per germline. Trimming removed 0 bases from V and 1 base from J, with 10 bases in between. The CDR3 is made up of 15 amino acids. The CDR3 protein is CASSLARGTQETQYF. CDR3 in DNA: TGCGCCAGCAGCTTGGCCAGGGGCACCCAAGAGACCCAGTACTTC.